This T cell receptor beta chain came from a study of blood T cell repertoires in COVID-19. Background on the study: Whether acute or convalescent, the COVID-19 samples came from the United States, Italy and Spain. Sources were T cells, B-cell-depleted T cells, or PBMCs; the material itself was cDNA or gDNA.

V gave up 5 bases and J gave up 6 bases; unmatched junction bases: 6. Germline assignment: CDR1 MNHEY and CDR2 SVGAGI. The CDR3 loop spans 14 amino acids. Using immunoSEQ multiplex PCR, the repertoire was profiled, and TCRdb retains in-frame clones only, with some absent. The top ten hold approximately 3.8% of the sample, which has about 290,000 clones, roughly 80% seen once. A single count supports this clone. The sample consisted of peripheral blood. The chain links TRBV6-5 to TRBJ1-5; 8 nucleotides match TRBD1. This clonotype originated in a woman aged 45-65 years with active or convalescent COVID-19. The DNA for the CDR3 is TGTGCCAGCAGTAGCAGGGGGCGAGTTCAGCCCCAGCATTTT. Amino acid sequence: CASSSRGRVQPQHF.